The T cell receptor beta chain under discussion was sequenced for a study of technical replicates of blood from a few donors (dated by TCRdb to 2015 to 2018). The CDR3 runs 16 amino acids, cysteine and phenylalanine included. Only the CDR3 DNA stays, 48 bases, in frame from base 1. CDR1 and CDR2, per the germline V gene, are SGHVS and FQNEAQ. V has 8 bases trimmed and J has 6 bases trimmed; junction bases matching no gene number 11. About this clone itself: What antigen it recognizes has not been identified. No much larger clonotype is one base removed from it; base qualities were not supplied.

Library preparation was by the immunoSEQ multiplex PCR assay. TCRdb's version of the immuneACCESS table is confined to in-frame rearrangements and falls short of the full clone set. An unresolved V gene accounts for under half of the shortfall where checked; the remainder is of unknown origin. The sample table lists over 65,000 clones, 94% of them with a count of one. The top ten clones comprise under 0.3% of the sample. The chain is made from TRBV7-8 and TRBJ2-1, and TRBD2 aligns with 12 junction nucleotides. The specimen sequenced was T cells isolated from PBMCs. The TCR was taken from a human donor in good health. This receptor carries the CDR3 CASGRLAGEVGNEQFF. The nucleotide sequence is given as TGTGCCAGCGGAAGACTAGCGGGAGAGGTTGGCAATGAGCAGTTCTTC. The reference TRBV7-8 and TRBJ2-1 proteins fill in what lies around the CDR3, so the full variable domain reads GAGVSQSPRYKVAKRGQDVALRCDPISGHVSLFWYQQALGQGPEFLTYFQNEAQLDKSGLPSDRFFAERPEGSVSTLKIQRTQQEDSAVYLCASGRLAGEVGNEQFFGPGTRLTVL.